These 30 T cell receptor beta chains originate from one sample sequenced in a study of blood T cells in healthy people across ages. A second PCR, run for roughly 7 to 11 cycles, used a sample-barcoded 5' primer plus a J-beta primer mix. TCRdb re-called the 5' RACE reads with MiXCR, one entry per CDR3 protein. The sample has about 2 million distinct CDR3 sequences; roughly 50% are singletons. Sample: blood. The receptors here all came from a middle-aged woman in good health.

The chain recombines TRBV13 with TRBJ2-7; 10 bases map to TRBD1. V was clipped by 5 bases and J by 7 bases; unmatched bases: 11. Germline V CDR1 and CDR2: PRHDT, FYEKMQ (reference sequence). CDR3 length: 15 amino acids. CDR3 nucleotide sequence: TGTGCCAGCAGCACCCGGACAGGGGGTCTGGAAGAGCAGTACTTC. This translates into CASSTRTGGLEEQYF.

The J gene is TRBJ1-1, the V gene TRBV28, with 10 bases identical to TRBD1. Trimming removed 6 bases from V and 8 bases from J; junction bases left unmatched: 15. The CDR3 is 16 residues long. Germline V gene lookup returns CDR1 MDHEN and CDR2 SYDVKM. The CDR3 DNA is TGTGCCAGCAGGCCCACCCCCGGGACAGGGGACCGAGAAGCTTTCTTT. This sequence encodes CASRPTPGTGDREAFF.

About this clonotype itself: One end of the junction is discordant with germline, which a read error may explain. V and J are TRBV6-2 or TRBV6-3 and TRBJ1-5; weak D call: TRBD1 (5 bases). The CDR3 has 15 amino acids. Per germline, CDR1 MNHEY and CDR2 SVGEGT. As DNA, the CDR3 is TGTGCCAGTAGTTACCAGGGATTTGGCAATCAGCCCCAGCATTTT. Its translation: CASSYQGFGNQPQHF.

The V gene is TRBV5-5, the J gene TRBJ1-1; 8 bases are shared with TRBD1. The CDR3 runs 14 residues. The junction had 5 bases not matched to a gene; V was cut back by 3 bases and J by 4 bases. The germline CDR1 and CDR2 sequences are SGHKS and YYEKEE (reference sequence). CDR3: CASSWGQAGTEAFF. CDR3 DNA sequence: TGTGCCAGCAGCTGGGGACAGGCGGGCACTGAAGCTTTCTTT.

This clonotype showed up just a few times. This chain links TRBV5-1 with TRBJ2-4; D call uncertain. The CDR3 contains 15 residues. V was pared by 2 bases and J by 0 bases, with 9 bases between. The germline gives CDR1 SGHRS, CDR2 YFSETQ. CDR3: CASSLHSGAKNIQYF. As DNA, the CDR3 is TGCGCCAGCAGCTTACATTCCGGAGCCAAAAACATTCAGTACTTC.

This clonotype came up a few times. The chain recombines TRBV20-1 with TRBJ2-1; 15 nucleotides agree with TRBD2. The CDR3 loop spans 18 amino acids. J gave up 4 bases and V 0 bases, and 7 bases lay outside the gene matches. CDR1 and CDR2 from the germline V gene are DFQATT and SNEGSKA (reference sequence). CDR3 DNA: TGCAGTGCTAGAGAGTATCGGACTAGCGGGGGGGCATACAATGAGCAGTTCTTC. Protein product: CSAREYRTSGGAYNEQFF.

The chain joins TRBV7-9 to TRBJ2-2, with 9 positions matching TRBD2. The ends lost 8 bases at V and 7 bases at J; junction bases unmatched: 8. The CDR3 has 14 amino acids. Germline V gene lookup returns CDR1 SEHNR and CDR2 FQNEAQ (reference sequence). The CDR3 spells CASRASGVGGELFF. The CDR3 coding sequence is TGTGCCAGCCGCGCTAGCGGGGTAGGCGGGGAGCTGTTTTTT.

The chain joins TRBV27 to TRBJ2-3, with TRBD2 matching over 12 bases. After removal of 0 bases from V and 6 bases from J, the junction contained 4 bases not matched to a gene. The CDR3 extends over 16 amino acids. CDR1 and CDR2 (germline): MNHEY, SMNVEV (reference sequence). The CDR3 is CASSLSKLAGGDTQYF. The CDR3 DNA follows: TGTGCCAGCAGTTTATCGAAACTAGCGGGGGGCGATACGCAGTATTTT.

The V gene is TRBV6-2 or TRBV6-3, the J gene TRBJ2-5, with 10 nucleotides matching TRBD2. The CDR3 extends over 14 amino acids. Trimming at V came to 10 bases and at J to 5 bases, leaving 10 bases not matched to a gene. Per the germline V gene, CDR1 is MNHEY and CDR2 is SVGEGT. The chain's CDR3 is CATKRLAGRETQYF. DNA of the CDR3: TGTGCCACCAAGCGACTAGCGGGCAGGGAGACCCAGTACTTC.

This clonotype was recorded a few times. The V and J genes are TRBV13 and TRBJ1-6; D gene unclear. CDR3 length: 13 residues. Trimming left V 5 bases short and J 8 bases short, with 10 bases between. The germline V gene encodes CDR1 PRHDT and CDR2 FYEKMQ (reference sequence). The CDR3 nucleotides read TGTGCCAGCAGCCCACGCGTACATTCACCCCTCCACTTT. Translated, it gives CASSPRVHSPLHF.

In this sample, this clonotype turned up once. This chain connects TRBV6-2 or TRBV6-3 to TRBJ2-5, with 10 bases fitting TRBD2. The CDR3 loop spans 14 amino acids. Germline trimming cut 9 bases from V and 5 bases from J; bases unmatched to any gene: 9. In germline, CDR1 is MNHEY, CDR2 SVGEGT. This CDR3 is CASVQRGGRETQYF. The CDR3, as DNA: TGTGCCAGTGTTCAGCGGGGGGGCCGGGAGACCCAGTACTTC.

This clonotype occurred a few times. The chain has TRBV20-1 and TRBJ2-7, with D tentatively TRBD2 (5 bases). Germline V gene lookup returns CDR1 DFQATT and CDR2 SNEGSKA (reference sequence). The V gene lost 1 base and the J gene lost 2 bases, with 12 bases spanning the gap. The CDR3 runs 14 residues. CDR3 protein: CSARAQDFTYEQYF. The CDR3 region has the DNA TGCAGTGCTAGAGCCCAGGACTTCACCTACGAGCAGTACTTC.

The V gene is TRBV4-1, the J gene TRBJ2-5, with 7 positions matching TRBD2. CDR1 is MGHRA, CDR2 YSYEKL, per germline. The trim removed 5 bases at V and 5 bases at J, leaving 14 bases unmatched. This CDR3 is 16 amino acids long. CDR3 amino acids: CASSEGLAGVLETQYF. CDR3 coding DNA: TGCGCCAGCAGCGAGGGGCTCGCGGGGGTCCTCGAGACCCAGTACTTC.

The count of this clonotype is one. V and J are TRBV15 and TRBJ2-7; the D is unclear. Germline V gene sequence: CDR1 LNHNV, CDR2 YYDKDF (reference sequence). The V and J ends lost 1 base and 1 base respectively, with 11 bases between them. The CDR3 has 15 residues. The DNA of the CDR3 is TGTGCCACCAGCAGAGGCCGGGCCGGTTCCTACGAGCAGTACTTC. It codes for CATSRGRAGSYEQYF.

This clonotype was detected a few times. The chain combines TRBV12-3 or TRBV12-4 with TRBJ2-7; D is perhaps TRBD1 (6 bases). The CDR3 is 14 amino acids. V was clipped by 10 bases and J by 4 bases, with 20 bases between them. The CDR3 DNA reads TGTGCCACAACATTAGGGCAGGGGCTGTACGAGCAGTACTTC. Translated, it gives CATTLGQGLYEQYF.

The V and J genes are TRBV6-6 and TRBJ2-7, with D uncertain. V was pared by 7 bases and J by 0 bases, with 10 bases between. The V gene's germline CDR1 is MNHNY and CDR2 SVGAGI (reference sequence). This CDR3 region has 13 residues. CDR3 loop: CASMSSDSYEQYF. The CDR3 DNA follows: TGTGCCAGCATGTCCAGCGACTCCTACGAGCAGTACTTC.

The genes are TRBV6-2 or TRBV6-3 and TRBJ2-3, with D maybe TRBD2 (5 bases). Trimming took off 5 bases at V and 6 bases at J, with 9 bases between the two ends. The V gene's germline CDR1 is MNHEY and CDR2 SVGEGT. The CDR3 spans 12 residues. CDR3 sequence reads: CASSRRRDTQYF. CDR3 in DNA: TGTGCCAGCAGTCGCAGGAGGGATACGCAGTATTTT.

To note about this clonotype: One end of the junction varies from germline; a read error may be responsible. V is TRBV29-1 and J is TRBJ2-6, with D possibly being TRBD2 (5 bases). Germline CDR1 and CDR2: SQVTM and ANQGSEA. The CDR3 has 17 residues. CDR3 amino acids: CGVEDTRAGFGANVLTF. The CDR3 DNA follows: TGCGGCGTTGAAGATACCCGCGCGGGTTTTGGGGCCAACGTCCTGACTTTC.

The V gene is TRBV9, the J gene TRBJ1-4; D perhaps matches TRBD1 (5 bases). Germline V CDR1 and CDR2: SGDLS, YYNGEE. The CDR3 totals 16 residues. V was clipped by 3 bases and J by 4 bases, with 16 bases between them. This chain's CDR3 is CASSGGTVRGNEKLFF. CDR3 sequence (DNA): TGTGCCAGCAGCGGTGGGACGGTGCGGGGTAATGAAAAACTGTTTTTT.

V usage is TRBV5-1 and J usage is TRBJ1-6; D uncertain. This CDR3 is built from 15 residues. Germline loops: CDR1 SGHRS, CDR2 YFSETQ. The V end lost 0 bases, the J end lost 7 bases, and 11 bases lay between the germline ends. The CDR3 loop reads CASSLGTVQNSPLHF. CDR3 in DNA: TGCGCCAGCAGCTTGGGGACCGTCCAAAATTCACCCCTCCACTTT.

The V and J genes are TRBV9 and TRBJ2-1; tentative D call: TRBD1 (5 bases). V gave up 0 bases and J gave up 7 bases, with 11 bases separating them. Germline CDR1 is SGDLS and CDR2 is YYNGEE. This CDR3 has 14 amino acids. CDR3 sequence reads: CASSVDTGGNEQFF. CDR3 coding DNA: TGTGCCAGCAGCGTAGATACAGGCGGAAATGAGCAGTTCTTC.

A note on this clonotype: This could be a read error, since a much larger clone is one nucleotide away. This rearrangement joins TRBV12-3 or TRBV12-4 to TRBJ2-5, with D unresolved. CDR3 length: 14 amino acids. Trimming left V 4 bases short and J 11 bases short, with 20 bases between. CDR3 sequence: CASSSYRPSHEQYF. CDR3 in DNA: TGTGCCAGCAGTTCATACCGACCTTCCCATGAGCAGTACTTC.

This rearrangement joins TRBV28 to TRBJ2-2, with 7 bases identical to TRBD1. From germline, CDR1 is MDHEN and CDR2 SYDVKM. The CDR3 runs 16 residues. Trimming at V came to 5 bases and at J to 1 base, leaving 7 bases not matched to a gene. CDR3 residues: CASSHHGTENTGELFF. The DNA of the CDR3 is TGTGCCAGCAGTCACCACGGGACAGAGAACACCGGGGAGCTGTTTTTT. Based on the CDR3 plus reference TRBV28 and TRBJ2-2, the full variable domain is DVKVTQSSRYLVKRTGEKVFLECVQDMDHENMFWYRQDPGLGLRLIYFSYDVKMKEKGDIPEGYSVSREKKERFSLILESASTNQTSMYLCASSHHGTENTGELFFGEGSRLTVL.

The chain carries TRBV7-9 and TRBJ1-5, with a weak D call TRBD1 (5 bases). The CDR3 length is 15 residues. Trimming removed 1 base at V and 5 bases at J, with 12 bases between. CDR1 and CDR2 (germline): SEHNR, FQNEAQ (reference sequence). CDR3 region: CASSLERGGDQPQHF. The CDR3 bases are TGTGCCAGCAGCTTAGAGAGGGGCGGGGATCAGCCCCAGCATTTT.

The V and J genes are TRBV20-1 and TRBJ2-3; the match to TRBD2 covers 7 bases. The germline V gene encodes CDR1 DFQATT and CDR2 SNEGSKA (reference sequence). CDR3 length: 16 residues. V was clipped by 6 bases and J by 1 base; unmatched bases: 13. CDR3 sequence: CSARSMGGSGTDTQYF. The CDR3 coding sequence is TGCAGTGCCCGATCCATGGGGGGGTCGGGCACAGATACGCAGTATTTT.

The CDR3 region has the DNA TGTGCCAGCAGCTCTAGGGTGAGGGGAAAGCAAGAGACCCAGTACTTC. Amino acid sequence: CASSSRVRGKQETQYF. The chain links TRBV7-6 to TRBJ2-5; either TRBD1 or TRBD2 may fit D (5 bases each). The CDR3 has 16 amino acids. V was trimmed by 4 bases and J by 2 bases, leaving 17 bases between them. CDR1 SGHVS and CDR2 FNYEAQ come from the germline V gene.

As to this clonotype: A read error is possible here, since a much larger clone lies one base away. This chain uses TRBV25-1 with TRBJ1-2; 10 bases map to TRBD1. This CDR3 contains 14 residues. The germline CDR1 and CDR2 sequences are MGHDK and SYGVNS. The CDR3 bases are TGTGCCAGCTCGACAGGGGGCAGTAACTATGGCTGCACCTTC. Its protein is CASSTGGSNYGCTF.

This clonotype has just a few counts. V is TRBV20-1 and J is TRBJ2-5, with D uncertain. The V gene's germline CDR1 is DFQATT and CDR2 SNEGSKA (reference sequence). The ends were cut back, 2 bases at V and 3 bases at J, with 4 bases in the middle. This CDR3 contains 11 residues. CDR3: CSARPEETQYF. CDR3 coding DNA: TGCAGTGCTAGACCAGAAGAGACCCAGTACTTC.

The sample holds a few counts of this clonotype. V gene TRBV6-1 combines with J gene TRBJ2-5; perhaps TRBD2 as D (5 bases). From germline, CDR1 is MNHNS and CDR2 SASEGT. The CDR3 length is 15 residues. V was cut by 4 bases and J by 0 bases, with 12 bases left in between. The CDR3 protein is CASSANRGNQETQYF. The CDR3 nucleotides read TGTGCCAGCAGTGCAAACAGAGGGAACCAAGAGACCCAGTACTTC.

The chain is built from TRBV27 and TRBJ1-1, with 7 bases that match TRBD1. J lost 2 bases, V lost 1 base, and 4 bases had no gene match. Germline-derived CDR1 and CDR2 are MNHEY and SMNVEV (reference sequence). This CDR3 is 15 amino acids long. The CDR3 is CASSLYPGGNTEAFF. The CDR3 DNA reads as TGTGCCAGCAGTTTATACCCAGGGGGTAACACTGAAGCTTTCTTT.